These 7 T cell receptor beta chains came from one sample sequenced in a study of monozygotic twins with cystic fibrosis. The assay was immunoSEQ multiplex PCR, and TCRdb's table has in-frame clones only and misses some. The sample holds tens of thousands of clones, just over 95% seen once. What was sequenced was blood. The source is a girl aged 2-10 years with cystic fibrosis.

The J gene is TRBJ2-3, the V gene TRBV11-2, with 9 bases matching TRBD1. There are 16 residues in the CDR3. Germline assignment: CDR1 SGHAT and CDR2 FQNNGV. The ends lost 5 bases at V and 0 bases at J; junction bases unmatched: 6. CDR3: CASSPQTGGSTDTQYF. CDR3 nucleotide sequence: TGTGCCAGCAGCCCCCAGACAGGGGGTAGCACAGATACGCAGTATTTT.

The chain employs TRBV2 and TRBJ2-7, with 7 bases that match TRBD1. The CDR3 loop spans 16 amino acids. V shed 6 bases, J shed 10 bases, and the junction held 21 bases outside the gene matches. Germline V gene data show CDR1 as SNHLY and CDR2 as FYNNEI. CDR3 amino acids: CASSKWAFPRDSLQYF. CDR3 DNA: TGTGCCAGCAGCAAATGGGCTTTCCCCCGGGACAGCCTACAGTACTTC.

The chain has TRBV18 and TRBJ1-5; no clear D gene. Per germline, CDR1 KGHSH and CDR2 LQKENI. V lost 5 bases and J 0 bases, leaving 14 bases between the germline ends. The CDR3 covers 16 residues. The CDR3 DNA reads TGTGCCAGCTCAGGGCCGGGTGGCTCTAGCAATCAGCCCCAGCATTTT. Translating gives CASSGPGGSSNQPQHF.

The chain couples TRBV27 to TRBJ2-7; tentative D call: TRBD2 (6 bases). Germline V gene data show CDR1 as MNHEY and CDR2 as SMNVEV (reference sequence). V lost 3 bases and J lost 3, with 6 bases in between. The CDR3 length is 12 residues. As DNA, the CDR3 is TGTGCCAGCAGTTTGGGGGGCTACGAGCAGTACTTC. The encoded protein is CASSLGGYEQYF.

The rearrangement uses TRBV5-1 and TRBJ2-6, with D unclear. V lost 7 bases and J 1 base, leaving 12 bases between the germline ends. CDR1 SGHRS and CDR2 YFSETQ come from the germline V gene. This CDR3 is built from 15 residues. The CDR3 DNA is TGCGCCAGCGGCCTAGACATTTCTGGGGCCAACGTCCTGACTTTC. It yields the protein CASGLDISGANVLTF.

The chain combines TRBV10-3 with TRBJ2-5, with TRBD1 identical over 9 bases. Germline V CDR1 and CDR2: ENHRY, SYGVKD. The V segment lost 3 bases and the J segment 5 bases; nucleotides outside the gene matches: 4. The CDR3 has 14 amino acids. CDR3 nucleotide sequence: TGTGCCATCAGTGACGGGACAGGGTGGGAGACCCAGTACTTC. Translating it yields CAISDGTGWETQYF.

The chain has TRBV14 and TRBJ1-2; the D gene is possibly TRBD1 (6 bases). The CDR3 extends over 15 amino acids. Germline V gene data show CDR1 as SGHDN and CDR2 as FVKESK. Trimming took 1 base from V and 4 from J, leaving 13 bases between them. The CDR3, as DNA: TGTGCCAGCAGCCAAGTCACCGGGACAACCTATGGCTACACCTTC. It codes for CASSQVTGTTYGYTF. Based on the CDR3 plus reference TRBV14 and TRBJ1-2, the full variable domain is EAGVTQFPSHSVIEKGQTVTLRCDPISGHDNLYWYRRVMGKEIKFLLHFVKESKQDESGMPNNRFLAERTGGTYSTLKVQPAELEDSGVYFCASSQVTGTTYGYTFGSGTRLTVV.